The 22 T cell receptor beta chains presented below share a single source sample, sequenced in a study of cytomegalovirus exposure and HLA in healthy donors. The PCR contained 60 Vbeta and 13 Jbeta primers. Produced via immunoSEQ multiplex PCR; TCRdb's table is partial and in-frame only. The sample yields 130,000 to 150,000 clones, around 80% seen once. The sample consisted of PBMCs. The receptor source for this set is a middle-aged man in good health and CMV-seropositive.

This clone has only one observation. The V call is TRBV5-4, the J call TRBJ2-7, with 7 positions matching TRBD2. The germline V gene has CDR1 SGHNT and CDR2 YYREEE (reference sequence). The junction had 12 bases not matched to a gene; V was cut back by 4 bases and J by 5 bases. This CDR3 spans 15 amino acids. The CDR3, as DNA: TGTGCCAGCAGCCCTCGTCCCACTAGCGTCCACGAGCAGTACTTC. Translating it yields CASSPRPTSVHEQYF.

The genes are TRBV4-2 and TRBJ1-2; D is uncertain. CDR1 is LGHNA and CDR2 is YNFKEQ in the germline V gene. Trimming removed 0 bases from V and 4 bases from J, with 18 bases in between. This CDR3 spans 17 amino acids. In DNA form, the CDR3 reads TGTGCCAGCAGCCAAGAATTCAGTATGGGCTCCGCCTATGGCTACACCTTC. Translation: CASSQEFSMGSAYGYTF.

V and J are TRBV4-1 and TRBJ1-2; 9 nucleotides line up with TRBD1. The trim removed 0 bases at V and 4 bases at J, leaving 3 bases unmatched. CDR1 and CDR2 (germline): MGHRA, YSYEKL. The CDR3 length is 15 residues. CDR3 nucleotide sequence: TGCGCCAGCAGCCAAGATGGGACAGGGTTCTATGGCTACACCTTC. This gives the protein CASSQDGTGFYGYTF.

The V gene is TRBV29-1, the J gene TRBJ2-1; 9 nucleotides line up with TRBD1. This CDR3 is 17 amino acids long. The germline V gene has CDR1 SQVTM and CDR2 ANQGSEA. V trimming: 3 bases; J trimming: 10 bases; junction bases outside the gene matches: 19. In nucleotides, the CDR3 is TGCAGCGTTGAGGCCAAGATACAGGGGGCCAGGAGCTGGGAGCAGTTCTTC. As protein: CSVEAKIQGARSWEQFF.

This clone was recorded once. J is TRBJ1-3 and V is TRBV19; tentative D call: TRBD1 (5 bases). CDR3 length: 18 amino acids. V shed 8 bases and J shed 0 bases, with 23 bases lying between them. Germline CDR1 is LNHDA and CDR2 is SQIVND (reference sequence). The CDR3 DNA is TGTGCCAGTGGGCCCCTTACCATCAGGGTCCACTCTGGAAACACCATATATTTT. Its translation: CASGPLTIRVHSGNTIYF.

The genes are TRBV4-2 and TRBJ1-1, with D maybe TRBD1 (5 bases). The CDR3 runs to 17 residues. From germline, CDR1 is LGHNA and CDR2 YNFKEQ. With 4 bases removed from V and 0 bases from J, the gap between germline ends came to 18 bases. CDR3 sequence: CASSPGPGGTLNTEAFF. The DNA for the CDR3 is TGTGCCAGCAGCCCAGGGCCCGGCGGGACTTTGAACACTGAAGCTTTCTTT.

The CDR3 region has the DNA TGTGCCAGCAGCTTCCAGAGGCCTAACTATGGCTACACCTTC. Translating it yields CASSFQRPNYGYTF. The rearrangement joins TRBV5-8 to TRBJ1-2; D unclear. The V end lost 2 bases, the J end lost 0 bases, and 8 bases lay between the germline ends. The length of the CDR3 is 14 residues. Germline V CDR1 and CDR2: SGHTS, YDEGEE.

V and J are TRBV19 and TRBJ1-5, with 12 bases fitting TRBD1. CDR3 length: 17 residues. Trimming took 3 bases from V and 3 from J; bases not matched to a gene: 6. Looked up from germline, CDR1 is LNHDA and CDR2 is SQIVND (reference sequence). This CDR3 reads CASSIYGTGGNNQPQHF. Written as DNA, the CDR3 is TGTGCCAGTAGTATTTATGGGACAGGGGGCAACAATCAGCCCCAGCATTTT.

The rearrangement uses TRBV19 and TRBJ2-3; D is uncertain. The CDR3 length is 13 residues. Germline values: CDR1 LNHDA, CDR2 SQIVND (reference sequence). Deletions cut 3 bases from V and 4 bases from J, with 8 bases between. CDR3 amino acids: CASSIGSPDTQYF. CDR3 nucleotides: TGTGCCAGTAGTATCGGGTCTCCAGATACGCAGTATTTT.

The J gene is TRBJ2-5, the V gene TRBV16; TRBD2 is a possible D gene (7 bases). The CDR3 covers 17 residues. V was clipped by 4 bases and J by 5 bases, with 23 bases between them. Germline V gives CDR1 KGHSY, CDR2 FQNENV. The CDR3 here is CASSLGGGGPPRETQYF. The CDR3 nucleotides read TGTGCCAGCAGCCTCGGCGGCGGGGGCCCCCCACGGGAGACCCAGTACTTC.

The rearrangement uses TRBV6-6 and TRBJ2-5; tentative D call: TRBD2 (5 bases). Trimming took off 8 bases at V and 3 bases at J, with 16 bases between the two ends. CDR1 MNHNY and CDR2 SVGAGI come from the germline V gene (reference sequence). This CDR3 has 14 amino acids. The CDR3 coding sequence is TGTGCCAGCGGGTCGGGCGGGTCTAAAGAGACCCAGTACTTC. Its protein is CASGSGGSKETQYF.

This sequence joins TRBV5-1 and TRBJ1-4; 8 bases agree with TRBD1. The CDR3 covers 15 residues. Trimming cost V 1 base and J 3 bases; bases outside gene matches: 2. Germline CDR1 SGHRS, CDR2 YFSETQ. The CDR3: CASSLLRGPNEKLFF. CDR3 nucleotide sequence: TGCGCCAGCAGCTTGCTCAGGGGGCCTAATGAAAAACTGTTTTTT.

The V and J genes are TRBV9 and TRBJ2-3; 9 nucleotides line up with TRBD2. The V and J ends lost 1 base and 2 bases, in that order; junction bases with no gene match: 14. The CDR3 totals 19 residues. Germline V gives CDR1 SGDLS, CDR2 YYNGEE. The CDR3 reads CASSVPFGVAGDPTDTQYF. CDR3 sequence (DNA): TGTGCCAGCAGCGTACCTTTTGGGGTAGCGGGGGACCCCACAGATACGCAGTATTTT.

The rearrangement links TRBV7-9 to TRBJ2-6, with D possibly TRBD1 on 7 matching bases. The CDR3 runs to 17 residues. Germline V gene lookup returns CDR1 SEHNR and CDR2 FQNEAQ (reference sequence). V lost 6 bases, J lost 0 bases, and 15 bases lay in between. The CDR3 sequence is CASSRGTAFSGANVLTF. Here the CDR3 DNA reads TGTGCCAGCAGTCGGGGGACAGCCTTCTCTGGGGCCAACGTCCTGACTTTC.

The CDR3 sequence is CASSWGTGVWDGYTF. The CDR3 DNA is TGTGCCAGCAGCTGGGGGACAGGTGTGTGGGATGGCTACACCTTC. V and J are TRBV7-8 and TRBJ1-2, with TRBD1 matching over 8 bases. The germline CDR1 and CDR2 sequences are SGHVS and FQNEAQ. The CDR3 runs 15 residues. V was pared by 4 bases and J by 6 bases, with 10 bases of the junction left unmatched. The full variable domain, in which reference TRBV7-8 and TRBJ1-2 provide the parts outside the CDR3, is GAGVSQSPRYKVAKRGQDVALRCDPISGHVSLFWYQQALGQGPEFLTYFQNEAQLDKSGLPSDRFFAERPEGSVSTLKIQRTQQEDSAVYLCASSWGTGVWDGYTFGSGTRLTVV.

The chain joins TRBV7-2 to TRBJ2-7; a possible D gene is TRBD1 (6 bases). The germline gives CDR1 SGHTA, CDR2 FQGNSA. The CDR3 has 11 amino acids. The CDR3 sequence: CALGQGIEQYF. CDR3 nucleotides: TGTGCGCTCGGGCAGGGGATCGAGCAGTACTTC.

CDR3 sequence: CASSSPSRTGPFLSYNEQFF. In DNA, the CDR3 is TGTGCCAGCAGCTCCCCATCGAGGACAGGGCCCTTTCTATCCTACAATGAGCAGTTCTTC. This chain uses TRBV12-1 with TRBJ2-1; no check of the table's D call, TRBD1, against the DNA was made. TRBV12-1 is an annotated pseudogene. This CDR3 contains 20 residues.

The rearrangement joins TRBV4-2 to TRBJ1-1; maybe TRBD1 (5 bases). Germline assignment: CDR1 LGHNA and CDR2 YNFKEQ. CDR3 size: 14 residues. Trimming cost V 2 bases and J 3 bases, with 10 bases left between them. Here the CDR3 reads CASSQRTGHTEAFF. CDR3 DNA sequence: TGTGCCAGCAGCCAACGAACAGGTCACACTGAAGCTTTCTTT.

V is TRBV4-3 and J is TRBJ2-1; 12 positions agree with TRBD2. The J segment lost 7 bases and the V segment lost 1 base, leaving 5 bases of the junction unmatched. The CDR3 has 16 amino acids. Germline V lookup: CDR1 LGHNA, CDR2 YSLEER. The CDR3 DNA reads TGCGCCAGCAGCCAAGGCACTAGCGGGGGGCAAAATGAGCAGTTCTTC. Translated, it gives CASSQGTSGGQNEQFF.

This chain links TRBV7-2 with TRBJ2-3, with 8 bases fitting TRBD2. The CDR3 sequence is 18 residues long. Germline V CDR1 and CDR2: SGHTA, FQGNSA. V lost 3 bases and J lost 4; bases outside the gene matches: 15. This CDR3 is CASSLRVLERESADTQYF. CDR3 bases: TGTGCCAGCAGCTTGAGAGTCCTGGAGCGGGAGAGCGCAGATACGCAGTATTTT.

CDR3 sequence reads: CASSLVAGGNQPQHF. The CDR3 DNA reads TGTGCCAGCAGCTTAGTGGCAGGGGGCAATCAGCCCCAGCATTTT. The rearrangement links TRBV7-6 to TRBJ1-5; D might be TRBD1 (6 bases). Trimming took off 1 base at V and 2 bases at J, with 9 bases between the two ends. CDR1 SGHVS and CDR2 FNYEAQ come from the germline V gene. The CDR3 sequence is 15 residues long.

The CDR3 reads CASSSRQGSDYTF. The CDR3 DNA reads TGTGCCAGCAGCTCACGACAGGGGAGTGACTACACCTTC. The chain combines TRBV7-2 with TRBJ1-2; 8 nucleotides agree with TRBD1. The germline V gene encodes CDR1 SGHTA and CDR2 FQGNSA. J was trimmed by 10 bases and V by 4 bases; bases with no gene match: 8. The CDR3 has 13 amino acids.